The rows below give T cell receptor beta chains drawn from one sample of a study of beta chain features in type 1 diabetes. Sequenced by immunoSEQ multiplex PCR; TCRdb stores in-frame clones only, minus some. The sample comprises hundreds of thousands of clones, about an eighth of which are singletons, and 0.046% rests with the top ten. What was sequenced was naive CD4+ T cells from blood. These receptors originate from a woman aged 18-30 years in good health. Each CDR3 is given with its conserved first and last residue. A D gene is named only where the DNA matches it firmly. Rows may omit the clone size; those that give it use once, few, many or a size class.

TGTGCCGGGCGGTCGGGGGGACCCGAGCAGTACTTC	CAGRSGGPEQYF	TRBV2	many	TRBD2	12	TRBJ2-7
TGTGCCAGCAGCTCCTTCGGAGCTAGCGGGAGCCTACTGCAGCAGTTCTTC	CASSSFGASGSLLQQFF	TRBV7-2	few	TRBD2	17	TRBJ2-1
TGTGCCAGCACGCCGGACGGCGGGGTTTACGAGCAGTACTTC	CASTPDGGVYEQYF	TRBV7-9	-	-	14	TRBJ2-7
TGCGCCAGCCGCGATTCCGGGGCCGCGCTAAACTATGGCTACACCTTC	CASRDSGAALNYGYTF	TRBV5-1	-	-	16	TRBJ1-2
TGCGCCAGCAGCCAAGATTGGGGTTTCACAGATACGCAGTATTTT	CASSQDWGFTDTQYF	TRBV4-3	-	-	15	TRBJ2-3
TGTGCCAGCAGCTCGAGACCAGACAGGATAATGAACACTGAAGCTTTCTTT	CASSSRPDRIMNTEAFF	TRBV11-2	-	-	17	TRBJ1-1
TGTGCCAGCAATGAGCGGGGGGACACCGGGGAGCTGTTTTTT	CASNERGDTGELFF	TRBV6-6	-	TRBD2	14	TRBJ2-2
TGTGCCATCAGTGGAAATAGGGAGCAGTTCTTC	CAISGNREQFF	TRBV10-3	few	-	11	TRBJ2-1
TGTGCCAGCAGTGATTGGATTGGTAACACTGAAGCTTTCTTT	CASSDWIGNTEAFF	TRBV2	-	-	14	TRBJ1-1
TGCGCCAGCAGCTTGGGGAGGGTTGATGGCTACACCTTC	CASSLGRVDGYTF	TRBV5-1	-	-	13	TRBJ1-2
TGTGCCAGCAGCCCCCGGGACAGGCTAAATGAGCAGTTCTTC	CASSPRDRLNEQFF	TRBV11-1	-	TRBD1	14	TRBJ2-1
TGTGCCAGCAGCGCGAACACCGGGGAGCTGTTTTTT	CASSANTGELFF	TRBV9	few	-	12	TRBJ2-2
TGTGCCAGCAGCACGCGGACTAGCGGGTCAGATACGCAGTATTTT	CASSTRTSGSDTQYF	TRBV7-2	few	TRBD2	15	TRBJ2-3
TGTGCCAGCAGCTTAACGGTATGGGTGGGCACAGATACGCAGTATTTT	CASSLTVWVGTDTQYF	TRBV11-3	few	-	16	TRBJ2-3
TGTGCCAGCAGCTTATTTAGCGGACTTTCCTACAATGAGCAGTTCTTC	CASSLFSGLSYNEQFF	TRBV7-9	few	-	16	TRBJ2-1
TGCAGCGCCTCCGGGCCGGAAAACATTCAGTACTTC	CSASGPENIQYF	TRBV29-1	many	-	12	TRBJ2-4
TGTGCCACCAGCAGAGCAGGGACCTCTGGGGCCAACGTCCTGACTTTC	CATSRAGTSGANVLTF	TRBV15	-	-	16	TRBJ2-6
TGTGCCAGCTCACCGGTGTCGGGGGATAGCAATCAGCCCCAGCATTTT	CASSPVSGDSNQPQHF	TRBV18	-	-	16	TRBJ1-5
TGTGCCTGGAGTGTACGAGGGATTGTCGCTGGAAACACCATATATTTT	CAWSVRGIVAGNTIYF	TRBV30	-	-	16	TRBJ1-3
TGCGCCAGCATGAGGCTAGCGGGAGTCGATGAGCAGTTCTTC	CASMRLAGVDEQFF	TRBV5-1	-	TRBD2	14	TRBJ2-1
TGTGCCAGCAGCCTGGGACTAGCGGGGGTGCTTAGCACAGATACGCAGTATTTT	CASSLGLAGVLSTDTQYF	TRBV11-3	-	TRBD2	18	TRBJ2-3
TGCGCCAGCAGCCAAATGATGGCCGGCGAGCAGTACTTC	CASSQMMAGEQYF	TRBV4-1	-	-	13	TRBJ2-7
TGTGCCAGCACCCAATGGACAGGGGGCTCCTACGAGCAGTACTTC	CASTQWTGGSYEQYF	TRBV2	few	TRBD1	15	TRBJ2-7
TGTGCCAGCAGCCCACCGGGGGGAGCAGATACGCAGTATTTT	CASSPPGGADTQYF	TRBV7-2	few	TRBD2	14	TRBJ2-3
TGTGCCAGCAGCTTTCTACAAAGAAATGAGCAGTTCTTC	CASSFLQRNEQFF	TRBV7-8	-	-	13	TRBJ2-1
TGCAGCGTTGCGCAGGGGGGGCCCAAAAACATTCAGTACTTC	CSVAQGGPKNIQYF	TRBV29-1	-	-	14	TRBJ2-4
TGTGCCAGCAAGTCAGGGAGCACAGATACGCAGTATTTT	CASKSGSTDTQYF	TRBV28	few	-	13	TRBJ2-3
TGTGCCAGCACCCTCCCGGGACAGCCCCAGCATTTT	CASTLPGQPQHF	TRBV7-2	-	-	12	TRBJ1-5
TGTGCCAGCAGCGTAGTGGAGGGGTACGAGCAGTACTTC	CASSVVEGYEQYF	TRBV9	few	-	13	TRBJ2-7
TGTGCCAGCAGTGAATGGGGGACTGCGAACACTGAAGCTTTCTTT	CASSEWGTANTEAFF	TRBV2	-	-	15	TRBJ1-1
TGTGCCAGCAGCATTGGACAGGGATTGTACACTGAAGCTTTCTTT	CASSIGQGLYTEAFF	TRBV7-2	few	TRBD1	15	TRBJ1-1
TGTGCCAGCACCCCCACAACGAGCACAGATACGCAGTATTTT	CASTPTTSTDTQYF	TRBV6-5	few	-	14	TRBJ2-3
TGTGCCAGCTCACCTTTGCCAAAGAACACTGAAGCTTTCTTT	CASSPLPKNTEAFF	TRBV18	-	-	14	TRBJ1-1
TGCGCCAGCAGAGGCGGGGGGGCCTACTACAATGAGCAGTTCTTC	CASRGGGAYYNEQFF	TRBV4-3	few	TRBD2	15	TRBJ2-1
TGCAGCGTAGCGACGGACAATGGAAACACCATATATTTT	CSVATDNGNTIYF	TRBV29-1	few	-	13	TRBJ1-3
TGTGCCAGCAGCGGAGGGGACGCTTATGGCTACACCTTC	CASSGGDAYGYTF	TRBV7-2	-	-	13	TRBJ1-2
TGTGCCTGGAGTAGGGAGAGTATGTACGAGCAGTACTTC	CAWSRESMYEQYF	TRBV30	few	-	13	TRBJ2-7
TGTGCCAGCTCACCAGTTAAGCGTTGGACAGGGGCTTCAGCCCTCCACTTT	CASSPVKRWTGASALHF	TRBV18	few	TRBD1	17	TRBJ1-6